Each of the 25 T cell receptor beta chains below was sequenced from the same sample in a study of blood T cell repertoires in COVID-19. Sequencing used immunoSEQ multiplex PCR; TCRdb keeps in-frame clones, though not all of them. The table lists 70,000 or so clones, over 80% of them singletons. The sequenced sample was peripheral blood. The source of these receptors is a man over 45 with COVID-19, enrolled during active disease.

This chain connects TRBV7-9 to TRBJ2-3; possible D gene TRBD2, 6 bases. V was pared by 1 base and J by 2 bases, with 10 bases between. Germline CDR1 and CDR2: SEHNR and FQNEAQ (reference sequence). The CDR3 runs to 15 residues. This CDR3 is CASSLVGGPTDTQYF. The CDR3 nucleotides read TGTGCCAGCAGCTTAGTGGGGGGACCCACAGATACGCAGTATTTT.

The CDR3 DNA follows: TGCGCCAGCAGCCGACTAGCGGGAGGAAACACCGGGGAGCTGTTTTTT. Translation gives CASSRLAGGNTGELFF. The J gene is TRBJ2-2, the V gene TRBV4-1, with 13 bases identical to TRBD2. CDR1 is MGHRA and CDR2 is YSYEKL in the germline V gene. The V and J ends lost 4 bases and 2 bases, in that order; junction bases with no gene match: 1. The CDR3 is made up of 16 amino acids.

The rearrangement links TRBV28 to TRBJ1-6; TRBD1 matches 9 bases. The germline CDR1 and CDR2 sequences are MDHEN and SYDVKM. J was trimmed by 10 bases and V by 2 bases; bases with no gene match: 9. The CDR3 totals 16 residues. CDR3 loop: CASSLAPGQGGSPLHF. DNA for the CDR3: TGTGCCAGCAGTTTAGCACCGGGACAGGGAGGGTCACCCCTCCACTTT.

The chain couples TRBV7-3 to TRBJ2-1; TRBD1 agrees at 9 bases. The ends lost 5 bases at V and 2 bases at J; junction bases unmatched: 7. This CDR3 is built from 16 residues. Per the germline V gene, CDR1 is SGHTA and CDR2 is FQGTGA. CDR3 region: CASSPLGTGTYNEQFF. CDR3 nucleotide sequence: TGTGCCAGCAGCCCCCTGGGGACAGGGACCTACAATGAGCAGTTCTTC.

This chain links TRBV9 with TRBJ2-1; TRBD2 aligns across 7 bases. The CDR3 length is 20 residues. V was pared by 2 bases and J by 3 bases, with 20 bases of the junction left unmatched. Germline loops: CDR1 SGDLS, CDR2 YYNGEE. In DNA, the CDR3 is TGTGCCAGCAGCGTCCGGGACTCTGGCCGTATCCGGGACTACTACAATGAGCAGTTCTTC. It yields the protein CASSVRDSGRIRDYYNEQFF.

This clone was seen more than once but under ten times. CDR3 sequence reads: CASSPQESGANIYF. CDR3 nucleotides: TGTGCCAGCTCACCCCAGGAATCTGGGGCCAACATTTACTTC. The rearrangement joins TRBV18 to TRBJ2-7; D is perhaps TRBD1 (5 bases). In germline, CDR1 is KGHSH, CDR2 LQKENI. The CDR3 totals 14 residues. Trimming shortened V by 3 bases and J by 13 bases, and 22 bases separated the two germline ends.

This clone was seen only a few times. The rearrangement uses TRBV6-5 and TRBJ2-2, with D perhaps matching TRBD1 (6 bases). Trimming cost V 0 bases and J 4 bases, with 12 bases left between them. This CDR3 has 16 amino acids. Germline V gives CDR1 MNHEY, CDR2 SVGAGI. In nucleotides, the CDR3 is TGTGCCAGCAGTTACTCATGGGGGCAAATCACCGGGGAGCTGTTTTTT. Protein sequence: CASSYSWGQITGELFF.

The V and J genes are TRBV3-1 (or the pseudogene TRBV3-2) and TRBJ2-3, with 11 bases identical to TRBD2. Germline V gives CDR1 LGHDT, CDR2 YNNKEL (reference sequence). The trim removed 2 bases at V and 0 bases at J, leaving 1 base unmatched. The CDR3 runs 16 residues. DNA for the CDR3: TGTGCCAGCAGCCAAATAGCGGGAGGGAGCACAGATACGCAGTATTTT. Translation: CASSQIAGGSTDTQYF.

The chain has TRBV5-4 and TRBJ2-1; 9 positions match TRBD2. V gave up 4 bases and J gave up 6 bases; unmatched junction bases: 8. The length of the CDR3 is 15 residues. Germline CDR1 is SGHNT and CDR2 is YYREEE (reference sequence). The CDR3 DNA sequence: TGTGCCAGCAGCCCAGGCCTAGCGGGAAGCAATGAGCAGTTCTTC. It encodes CASSPGLAGSNEQFF.

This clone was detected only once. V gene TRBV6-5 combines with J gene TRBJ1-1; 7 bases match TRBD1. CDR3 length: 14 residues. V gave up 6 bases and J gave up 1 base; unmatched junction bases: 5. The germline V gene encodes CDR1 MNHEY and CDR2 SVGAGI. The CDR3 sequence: CASRPGTENTEAFF. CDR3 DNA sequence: TGTGCCAGCAGACCCGGGACAGAGAACACTGAAGCTTTCTTT.

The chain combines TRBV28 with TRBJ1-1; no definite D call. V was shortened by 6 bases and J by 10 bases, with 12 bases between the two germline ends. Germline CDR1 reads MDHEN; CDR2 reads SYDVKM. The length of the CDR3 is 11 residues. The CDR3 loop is CASSPRYGAFF. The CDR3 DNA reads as TGTGCCAGCAGCCCACGGTACGGAGCTTTCTTT.

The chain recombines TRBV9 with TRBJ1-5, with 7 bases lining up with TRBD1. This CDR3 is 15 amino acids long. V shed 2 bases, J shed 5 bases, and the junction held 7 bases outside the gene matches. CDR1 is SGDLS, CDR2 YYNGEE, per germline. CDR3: CASSVSGQSDQPQHF. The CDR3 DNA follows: TGTGCCAGCAGCGTCTCGGGACAGTCCGATCAGCCCCAGCATTTT.

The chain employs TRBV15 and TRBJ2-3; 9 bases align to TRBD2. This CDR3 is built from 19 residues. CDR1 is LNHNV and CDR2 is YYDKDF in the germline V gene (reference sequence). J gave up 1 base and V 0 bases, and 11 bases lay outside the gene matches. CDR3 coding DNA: TGTGCCACCAGCAGAGATCAGCTAGCGGGGAGGGGGGGCACAGATACGCAGTATTTT. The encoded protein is CATSRDQLAGRGGTDTQYF.

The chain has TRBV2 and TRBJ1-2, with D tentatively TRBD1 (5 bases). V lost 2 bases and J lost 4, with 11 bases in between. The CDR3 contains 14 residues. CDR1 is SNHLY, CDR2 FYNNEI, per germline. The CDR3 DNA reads TGTGCCAGCAGTGAATGGCAGGGTATCTATGGCTACACCTTC. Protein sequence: CASSEWQGIYGYTF.

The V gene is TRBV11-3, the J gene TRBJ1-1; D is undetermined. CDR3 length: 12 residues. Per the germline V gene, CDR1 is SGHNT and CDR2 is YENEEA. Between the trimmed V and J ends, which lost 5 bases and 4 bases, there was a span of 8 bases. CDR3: CASSGRGTEAFF. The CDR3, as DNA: TGTGCCAGCAGCGGGCGGGGCACTGAAGCTTTCTTT.

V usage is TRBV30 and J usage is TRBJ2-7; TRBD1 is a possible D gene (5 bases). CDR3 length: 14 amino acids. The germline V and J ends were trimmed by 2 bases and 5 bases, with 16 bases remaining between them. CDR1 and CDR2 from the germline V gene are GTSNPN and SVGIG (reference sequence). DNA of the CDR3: TGTGCCTGGAGTTCGTCAGGGATATTAAACGAGCAGTACTTC. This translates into CAWSSSGILNEQYF. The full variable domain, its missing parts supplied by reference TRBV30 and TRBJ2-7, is SQTIHQWPATLVQPVGSPLSLECTVEGTSNPNLYWYRQAAGRGLQLLFYSVGIGQISSEVPQNLSASRPQDRQFILSSKKLLLSDSGFYLCAWSSSGILNEQYFGPGTRLTVT.

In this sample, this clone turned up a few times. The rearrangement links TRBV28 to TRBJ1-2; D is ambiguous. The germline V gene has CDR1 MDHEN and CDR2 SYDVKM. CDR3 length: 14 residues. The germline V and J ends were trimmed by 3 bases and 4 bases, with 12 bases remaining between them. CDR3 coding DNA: TGTGCCAGCAGTTTCCCCGAGGGTGGCTATGGCTACACCTTC. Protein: CASSFPEGGYGYTF.

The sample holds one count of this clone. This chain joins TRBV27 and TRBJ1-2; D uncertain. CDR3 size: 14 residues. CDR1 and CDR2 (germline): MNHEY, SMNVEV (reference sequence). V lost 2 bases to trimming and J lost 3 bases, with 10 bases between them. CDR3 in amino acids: CASSLKGGDYGYTF. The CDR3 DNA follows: TGTGCCAGCAGTTTAAAGGGCGGGGACTATGGCTACACCTTC.

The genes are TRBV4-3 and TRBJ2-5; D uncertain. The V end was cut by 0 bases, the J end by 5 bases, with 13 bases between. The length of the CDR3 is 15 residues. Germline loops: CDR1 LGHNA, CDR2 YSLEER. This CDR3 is CASSQDNSPWETQYF. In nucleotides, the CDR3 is TGCGCCAGCAGCCAAGATAACAGCCCTTGGGAGACCCAGTACTTC.

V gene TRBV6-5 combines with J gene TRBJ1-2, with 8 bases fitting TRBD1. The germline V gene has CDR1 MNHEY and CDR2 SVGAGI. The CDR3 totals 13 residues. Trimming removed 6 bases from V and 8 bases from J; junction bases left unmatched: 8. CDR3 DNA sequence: TGTGCCAGCAGGAACACAGGGGGTAGGGGCTACACCTTC. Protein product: CASRNTGGRGYTF.

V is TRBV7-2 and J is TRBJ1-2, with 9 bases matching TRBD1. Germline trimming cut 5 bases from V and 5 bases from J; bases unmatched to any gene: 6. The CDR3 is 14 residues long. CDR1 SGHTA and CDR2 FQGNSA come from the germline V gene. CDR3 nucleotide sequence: TGTGCCAGCAGCCGCGGACAGGGGAAGTATGGCTACACCTTC. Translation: CASSRGQGKYGYTF.

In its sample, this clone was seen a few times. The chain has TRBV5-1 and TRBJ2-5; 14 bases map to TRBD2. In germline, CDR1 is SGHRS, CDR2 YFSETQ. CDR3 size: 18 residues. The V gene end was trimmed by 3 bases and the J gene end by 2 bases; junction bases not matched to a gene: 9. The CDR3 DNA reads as TGCGCCAGCAGCTCCGGACTAGCGGGAGGCCTGGGGCAAGAGACCCAGTACTTC. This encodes CASSSGLAGGLGQETQYF.

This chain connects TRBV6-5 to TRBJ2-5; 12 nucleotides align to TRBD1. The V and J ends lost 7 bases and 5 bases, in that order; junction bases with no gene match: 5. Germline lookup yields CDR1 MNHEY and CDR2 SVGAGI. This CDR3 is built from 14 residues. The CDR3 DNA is TGTGCCAGCAAGAGGGACAGGGGGCATGAGACCCAGTACTTC. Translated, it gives CASKRDRGHETQYF.

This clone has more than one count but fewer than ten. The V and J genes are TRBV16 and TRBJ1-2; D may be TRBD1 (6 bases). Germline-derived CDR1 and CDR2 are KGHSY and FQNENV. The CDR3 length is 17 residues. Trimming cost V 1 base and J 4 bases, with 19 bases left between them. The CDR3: CASSQYLTTGGVYGYTF. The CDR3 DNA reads TGTGCCAGCAGCCAATATTTAACGACAGGAGGAGTCTATGGCTACACCTTC.

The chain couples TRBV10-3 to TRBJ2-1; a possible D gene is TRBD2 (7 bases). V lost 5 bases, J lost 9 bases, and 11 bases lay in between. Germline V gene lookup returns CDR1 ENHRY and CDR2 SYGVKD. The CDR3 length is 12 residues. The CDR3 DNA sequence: TGTGCCATCAGTTTAGGGGGGGGTGAGCAGTTCTTC. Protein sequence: CAISLGGGEQFF.